A single sample gave rise to the 9 T cell receptor beta chains below, sequenced in a study of T cell repertoires in cytomegalovirus infection. Their cognate antigens are unknown. TCRdb reprocessed the reads with MiXCR, giving one entry per CDR3 protein. Among 40,000 to 60,000 distinct CDR3 sequences listed, 20% to 25% were seen once. The material was CD8+ T cells from cultured PBMCs, obtained from culture after CMV antigen stimulation. Every receptor here comes from a human donor in good health (CMV status not recorded). Some clones in this sample may be carry-over from other donors' samples.

This chain links TRBV7-9 with TRBJ1-5; the D gene is possibly TRBD1 (5 bases). V was trimmed by 2 bases and J by 4 bases, leaving 15 bases between them. The CDR3 has 16 amino acids. CDR1 and CDR2 from the germline V gene are SEHNR and FQNEAQ (reference sequence). The CDR3 spells CASSLYITGTNQPQHF. Written as DNA, the CDR3 is TGTGCCAGCAGCTTATATATCACGGGGACTAATCAGCCCCAGCATTTT.

Sample share makes this clonotype medium-sized. This chain uses TRBV6-2 or TRBV6-3 with TRBJ2-1, with 8 bases identical to TRBD2. V dropped 3 bases and J dropped 9; count of bases not matched to a gene: 7. Germline CDR1 and CDR2: MNHEY and SVGEGT. This CDR3 has 14 residues. This CDR3 reads CASSYLAGGGEQFF. The CDR3 DNA reads TGTGCCAGCAGTTATCTGGCGGGAGGAGGTGAGCAGTTCTTC.

V is TRBV3-1 and J is TRBJ1-2; D unclear. This CDR3 region has 14 residues. Germline V lookup: CDR1 LGHDT, CDR2 YNNKEL (reference sequence). Deletions cut 0 bases from V and 8 bases from J, with 13 bases between. This CDR3 reads CASSQDGSRRGYTF. CDR3 nucleotides: TGTGCCAGCAGCCAAGATGGTAGCAGGAGAGGCTACACCTTC.

This clonotype was seen more than once but under ten times. This chain joins TRBV11-1 and TRBJ1-1; D unresolved. This CDR3 has 15 residues. Trimming left V 1 base short and J 6 bases short, with 15 bases between. Per germline, CDR1 SGHAT and CDR2 FQDESV (reference sequence). CDR3 loop: CASSLGVSVMSEAFF. Written as DNA, the CDR3 is TGTGCCAGCAGCTTAGGGGTGAGCGTTATGTCTGAAGCTTTCTTT.

The gene calls are TRBV2 and TRBJ1-2; D is undetermined. The CDR3 is 16 residues long. Germline assignment: CDR1 SNHLY and CDR2 FYNNEI. Trimming removed 7 bases from V and 5 bases from J, with 23 bases in between. The CDR3 DNA reads as TGTGCCAGCAAGACGGAAGAGGGATCCTGGATATATGGCTACACCTTC. It yields the protein CASKTEEGSWIYGYTF.

The chain combines TRBV7-9 with TRBJ2-6; D is possibly TRBD1 or TRBD2 (6 bases each). Germline values: CDR1 SEHNR, CDR2 FQNEAQ (reference sequence). The CDR3 covers 17 residues. Trimming cost V 1 base and J 3 bases, with 13 bases left between them. This CDR3 is CASSLGPGASGANVLTF. DNA of the CDR3: TGTGCCAGCAGCTTAGGTCCGGGGGCGAGTGGGGCCAACGTCCTGACTTTC. Filled out from reference TRBV7-9 and TRBJ2-6, the complete variable domain reads DTGVSQNPRHKITKRGQNVTFRCDPISEHNRLYWYRQTLGQGPEFLTYFQNEAQLEKSRLLSDRFSAERPKGSFSTLEIQRTEQGDSAMYLCASSLGPGASGANVLTFGAGSRLTVL.

Notes on this clonotype: Just one base apart from a much larger clone, this may be a read error. V usage is TRBV7-9 and J usage is TRBJ1-4, with D unclear. The CDR3 contains 12 residues. Germline V CDR1 and CDR2: SEHNR, FQNEAQ (reference sequence). Trimming pared 4 bases from V and 9 bases from J, leaving 9 bases between. CDR3 DNA sequence: TGTGCCAGCAGCTGCACCGACAAAAAACTGTTTTTT. The encoded protein is CASSCTDKKLFF.

This clonotype was counted ten times or more. The V gene is TRBV16, the J gene TRBJ2-7; D is uncertain. CDR1 is KGHSY and CDR2 is FQNENV in the germline V gene. Trimming stripped 7 bases from V and 5 bases from J, with 24 bases between. The length of the CDR3 is 16 residues. CDR3 sequence reads: CASTPSSNLAFHEQYF. CDR3 in DNA: TGTGCCAGCACCCCAAGCTCCAACCTCGCGTTCCACGAGCAGTACTTC.

This clonotype has more than one count but fewer than ten. The chain couples TRBV7-9 to TRBJ1-1, with 8 bases lining up with TRBD1. Unmatched junction bases numbered 12, after V lost 6 bases and J lost 3 bases. The CDR3 runs to 16 residues. Germline V lookup: CDR1 SEHNR, CDR2 FQNEAQ (reference sequence). CDR3 nucleotide sequence: TGTGCCAGCAGACATCAGGGGGCCCGCCCGGACACTGAAGCTTTCTTT. As protein: CASRHQGARPDTEAFF.